This T cell receptor (beta chain) was captured in a study of blood T cell repertoires in COVID-19. Profiling relied on immunoSEQ multiplex PCR, and the TCRdb table lists in-frame clones only, not all of them. In the table there are some 220,000 clones, about 80% of which are singletons. Between the trimmed V and J ends, which lost 6 bases and 8 bases, there was a span of 13 bases. The CDR3 runs to 12 residues. Germline-derived CDR1 and CDR2 are MNHNY and SVGAGI (reference sequence). Sequencing input: peripheral blood. The TCR sequence derives from a woman aged 55 to 70 with acute or convalescent COVID-19. This chain joins TRBV6-6 and TRBJ1-2; D not resolved. CDR3 nucleotide sequence: TGTGCCAGCAGCCCACTTTCGGAGGGCTACACCTTC. The encoded protein is CASSPLSEGYTF.